The 21 T cell receptor beta chains below were found in one sample sequenced in a study of cytotoxic CD8 clonotypes in ibrutinib-treated CLL. TCRdb's copy holds only in-frame clones and misses some; the assay was immunoSEQ multiplex PCR. The data contain some 310,000 clones, just under 80% of them singletons. The sample in question was PBMCs, obtained before ibrutinib treatment. The receptors stem from a human donor with chronic lymphocytic leukemia.

There are a few counts of this clone. The chain employs TRBV28 and TRBJ2-2, with D unresolved. The CDR3 has 13 residues. Germline V gene lookup returns CDR1 MDHEN and CDR2 SYDVKM. Trimming pared 2 bases from V and 3 bases from J, leaving 4 bases between. The CDR3: CASSLMHTGELFF. DNA for the CDR3: TGTGCCAGCAGTTTAATGCACACCGGGGAGCTGTTTTTT.

CDR3 sequence (DNA): TGCGCCAGCAGCCAAGAACTAACGGCCAAAAACATTCAGTACTTC. It specifies CASSQELTAKNIQYF. The rearrangement links TRBV4-3 to TRBJ2-4; no definite D call. V lost 0 bases and J 1 base, leaving 7 bases between the germline ends. The V gene's germline CDR1 is LGHNA and CDR2 YSLEER. The CDR3 has 15 amino acids.

This clone occurred a few times. CDR3 residues: CASSLSRGRYYYEQYF. CDR3 coding DNA: TGTGCCAGCAGTTTAAGTCGCGGGAGATACTACTACGAGCAGTACTTC. V and J are TRBV28 and TRBJ2-7; 7 bases fit TRBD2. V gave up 2 bases and J gave up 3 bases; unmatched junction bases: 10. The CDR3 spans 16 residues. CDR1 and CDR2 from the germline V gene are MDHEN and SYDVKM.

The chain links TRBV18 to TRBJ2-7; 7 bases align to TRBD2. V lost 2 bases, J lost 5 bases, and 9 bases stayed unmatched. CDR3 length: 15 residues. Germline V gene lookup returns CDR1 KGHSH and CDR2 LQKENI. The CDR3 nucleotides read TGTGCCAGCTCACCAGTTGCGGGAGAGGGGAACGAGCAGTACTTC. The encoded protein is CASSPVAGEGNEQYF.

This chain uses TRBV7-9 with TRBJ2-6; TRBD1 might be the D (5 bases). Germline V gene lookup returns CDR1 SEHNR and CDR2 FQNEAQ (reference sequence). This CDR3 is built from 15 residues. V shed 0 bases and J shed 4 bases, with 7 bases lying between them. The CDR3 loop is CASSLAGAGANVLTF. CDR3 bases: TGTGCCAGCAGCTTAGCTGGGGCGGGGGCCAACGTCCTGACTTTC.

Note on this clone: One end of the junction is discordant with germline, which a read error may explain. This chain links TRBV7-7 with TRBJ2-7, with TRBD2 matching 15 bases. Per germline, CDR1 SSHAT and CDR2 FNYEAQ (reference sequence). The CDR3 is 17 amino acids. The CDR3 is CASSRGLAGGPPYEQYF. DNA of the CDR3: TGTGCTAGCAGCCGAGGACTAGCGGGAGGGCCGCCCTACGAGCAGTACTTC.

The chain has TRBV27 and TRBJ2-1; 7 bases align to TRBD2. The CDR3 is made up of 14 amino acids. Trimming took 6 bases from V and 1 from J; bases not matched to a gene: 3. The V gene's germline CDR1 is MNHEY and CDR2 SMNVEV (reference sequence). The CDR3 coding sequence is TGTGCCAGCAGCCCGGGACTATCCTACAATGAGCAGTTCTTC. Its translation is CASSPGLSYNEQFF.

The chain uses TRBV28 and TRBJ2-5; a possible D gene is TRBD2 (6 bases). The CDR3 extends over 17 amino acids. Trimming removed 6 bases from V and 5 bases from J, with 25 bases in between. The germline gives CDR1 MDHEN, CDR2 SYDVKM. The chain's CDR3 is CASRNHNGSPFVETQYF. The CDR3 nucleotides read TGTGCCAGCAGAAATCACAACGGGAGCCCCTTCGTGGAGACCCAGTACTTC.

There are a few counts of this clone. The genes are TRBV28 and TRBJ2-7; TRBD1 agrees at 10 bases. CDR3 size: 14 residues. Germline V gives CDR1 MDHEN, CDR2 SYDVKM. V shed 6 bases and J 4 bases; nucleotides not matched to a gene: 6. In nucleotides, the CDR3 is TGTGCCAGCAGATGGGGACAGGGGCCATACGAGCAGTACTTC. Protein sequence: CASRWGQGPYEQYF. Based on the CDR3 plus reference TRBV28 and TRBJ2-7, the full variable domain is DVKVTQSSRYLVKRTGEKVFLECVQDMDHENMFWYRQDPGLGLRLIYFSYDVKMKEKGDIPEGYSVSREKKERFSLILESASTNQTSMYLCASRWGQGPYEQYFGPGTRLTVT.

V is TRBV19 and J is TRBJ2-1, with D unresolved. Germline V CDR1 and CDR2: LNHDA, SQIVND (reference sequence). Trimming shortened V by 4 bases and J by 1 base, and 11 bases separated the two germline ends. CDR3 size: 15 residues. As DNA, the CDR3 is TGTGCCAGTAGTACCCGACCGGGTTCCTACAATGAGCAGTTCTTC. Encoded protein: CASSTRPGSYNEQFF. Full variable domain (remainder filled in from reference TRBV19 and TRBJ2-1): DGGITQSPKYLFRKEGQNVTLSCEQNLNHDAMYWYRQDPGQGLRLIYYSQIVNDFQKGDIAEGYSVSREKKESFPLTVTSAQKNPTAFYLCASSTRPGSYNEQFFGPGTRLTVL.

This chain connects TRBV5-8 to TRBJ2-1, with 9 bases matching TRBD2. Germline V gene data show CDR1 as SGHTS and CDR2 as YDEGEE. V gave up 2 bases and J gave up 6 bases; unmatched junction bases: 6. The CDR3 runs to 15 residues. CDR3 protein: CASSLRRLAANEQFF. The CDR3 DNA is TGTGCCAGCAGCTTACGTAGACTAGCGGCCAATGAGCAGTTCTTC.

The chain has TRBV9 and TRBJ1-5, with D possibly matching TRBD1 (5 bases). The germline CDR1 and CDR2 sequences are SGDLS and YYNGEE. The V end lost 3 bases, the J end lost 5 bases, and 12 bases lay between the germline ends. The CDR3 has 14 residues. CDR3 protein: CASSDRDGDQPQHF. DNA for the CDR3: TGTGCCAGCAGCGACCGGGACGGAGATCAGCCCCAGCATTTT. The variable domain in full, completed from reference TRBV9 and TRBJ1-5, reads DSGVTQTPKHLITATGQRVTLRCSPRSGDLSVYWYQQSLDQGLQFLIQYYNGEERAKGNILERFSAQQFPDLHSELNLSSLELGDSALYFCASSDRDGDQPQHFGDGTRLSIL.

V and J are TRBV19 and TRBJ1-1; D gene ambiguous. Germline lookup yields CDR1 LNHDA and CDR2 SQIVND (reference sequence). The CDR3 covers 13 residues. V gave up 1 base and J gave up 1 base, with 4 bases separating them. CDR3 sequence reads: CASSIVANTEAFF. The DNA of the CDR3 is TGTGCCAGTAGTATAGTAGCGAACACTGAAGCTTTCTTT.

The chain links TRBV30 to TRBJ1-3; tentative D call: TRBD1 (5 bases). The germline V and J ends were trimmed by 1 base and 2 bases, with 18 bases remaining between them. This CDR3 contains 17 residues. CDR1 is GTSNPN, CDR2 SVGIG, per germline (reference sequence). Here the CDR3 DNA reads TGTGCCTGGAGTGGGGTCGCAAAAGGGGCCGCTGGAAACACCATATATTTT. This translates into CAWSGVAKGAAGNTIYF.

This chain connects TRBV25-1 to TRBJ1-5; D might be TRBD1 (6 bases). The germline V and J ends were trimmed by 3 bases and 9 bases, with 15 bases remaining between them. CDR3 length equals 14 residues. Germline V CDR1 and CDR2: MGHDK, SYGVNS. In nucleotides, the CDR3 is TGTGCCAGCAGTGATTGGGGGGCCCCAGGGCCCCAGCATTTT. The encoded protein is CASSDWGAPGPQHF.

The chain carries TRBV5-4 and TRBJ1-2, with D uncertain. Germline CDR1 is SGHNT and CDR2 is YYREEE (reference sequence). This CDR3 is built from 11 residues. Deletions cut 7 bases from V and 3 bases from J, with 7 bases between. The CDR3 loop reads CASGRDYGYTF. CDR3 DNA: TGTGCCAGCGGAAGGGACTATGGCTACACCTTC.

This chain uses TRBV6-5 with TRBJ2-7, with TRBD2 identical over 9 bases. Germline CDR1 MNHEY, CDR2 SVGAGI. The CDR3 is 15 amino acids. V was clipped by 5 bases and J by 6 bases; unmatched bases: 11. The CDR3 here is CASSPLAGGPAEQYF. The CDR3 coding sequence is TGTGCCAGCAGTCCCTTGGCGGGAGGGCCGGCCGAGCAGTACTTC.

The chain combines TRBV5-6 with TRBJ2-5; a possible D gene is TRBD2 (6 bases). Germline CDR1 SGHDT, CDR2 YYEEEE. The CDR3 is 15 amino acids. V lost 2 bases and J lost 2, with 13 bases in between. CDR3 nucleotides: TGTGCCAGCAGCTTTGGTAGCGGAGGTCAAGAGACCCAGTACTTC. Encoded protein: CASSFGSGGQETQYF.

The chain has TRBV7-2 and TRBJ2-5; the match to TRBD2 covers 8 bases. Per the germline V gene, CDR1 is SGHTA and CDR2 is FQGNSA. The CDR3 contains 15 residues. J lost 3 bases, V lost 5 bases, and 8 bases had no gene match. DNA for the CDR3: TGTGCCAGCAGCCCGAACCTAGCGGGCAAAGAGACCCAGTACTTC. Translating it yields CASSPNLAGKETQYF.

This chain uses TRBV25-1 with TRBJ1-5; the match to TRBD1 covers 7 bases. Germline CDR1 reads MGHDK; CDR2 reads SYGVNS. The J segment lost 1 base and the V segment lost 5 bases, leaving 2 bases of the junction unmatched. There are 14 residues in the CDR3. The chain's CDR3 is CASSIQGSNQPQHF. CDR3 in DNA: TGTGCCAGCAGTATACAGGGGAGCAATCAGCCCCAGCATTTT.

The CDR3 nucleotides are TGCGCCAGCAGCTTTGGCGGGAGTTTTGGAACCGGGGAGCTGTTTTTT. This translates into CASSFGGSFGTGELFF. The chain has TRBV5-1 and TRBJ2-2; 7 bases are shared with TRBD2. This CDR3 has 16 residues. Germline V gene data show CDR1 as SGHRS and CDR2 as YFSETQ. After removal of 2 bases from V and 5 bases from J, the junction contained 9 bases not matched to a gene.